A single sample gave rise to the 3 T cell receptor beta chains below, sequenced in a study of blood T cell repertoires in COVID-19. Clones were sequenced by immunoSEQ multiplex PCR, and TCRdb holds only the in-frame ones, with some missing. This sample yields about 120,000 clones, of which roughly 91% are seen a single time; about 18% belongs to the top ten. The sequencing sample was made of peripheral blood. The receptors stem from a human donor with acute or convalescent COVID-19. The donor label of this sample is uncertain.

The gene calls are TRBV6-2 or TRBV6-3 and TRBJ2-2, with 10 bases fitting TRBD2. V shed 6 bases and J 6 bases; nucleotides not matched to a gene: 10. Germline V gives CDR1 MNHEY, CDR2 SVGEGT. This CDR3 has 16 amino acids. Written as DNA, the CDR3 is TGTGCCAGCAGCCCTCGACTAGCGGGCGGGCCCGGGGAGCTGTTTTTT. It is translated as CASSPRLAGGPGELFF.

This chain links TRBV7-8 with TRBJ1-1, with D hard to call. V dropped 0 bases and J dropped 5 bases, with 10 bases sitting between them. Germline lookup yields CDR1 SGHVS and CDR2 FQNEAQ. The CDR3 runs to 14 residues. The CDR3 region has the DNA TGTGCCAGCAGCTTAGCGAACCAGGATACTGAAGCTTTCTTT. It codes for CASSLANQDTEAFF.

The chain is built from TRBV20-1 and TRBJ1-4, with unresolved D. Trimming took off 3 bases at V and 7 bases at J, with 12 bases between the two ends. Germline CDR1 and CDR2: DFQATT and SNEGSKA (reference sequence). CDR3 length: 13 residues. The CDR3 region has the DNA TGCAGTGCTAGTTTACCAGGCGCTGAAAAACTGTTTTTT. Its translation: CSASLPGAEKLFF.